This passage covers 10 T cell receptor beta chains from one sample sequenced in a study of blood T cells in healthy people across ages. Combining a sample-barcoded 5' primer with a J-beta primer mix, a second PCR ran for roughly 6 to 11 cycles. TCRdb recomputed calls from the 5' RACE reads with MiXCR, one row per CDR3 protein. Of 1.8 million or so distinct CDR3 sequences in the sample, roughly 43% were seen once. Sequencing was performed on blood. The receptors were gathered from a human donor in good health.

The rearrangement joins TRBV20-1 to TRBJ2-3; D remains unclear. The CDR3 extends over 15 amino acids. Per germline, CDR1 DFQATT and CDR2 SNEGSKA (reference sequence). Trimming took 3 bases from V and 3 from J, leaving 16 bases between them. The CDR3 DNA sequence: TGCAGTGCTAGGGGTTCGGTAGCCGGAACAGATACGCAGTATTTT. As protein: CSARGSVAGTDTQYF.

The chain couples TRBV5-1 to TRBJ2-5, with D possibly TRBD1 on 6 matching bases. The CDR3 runs to 15 residues. With 4 bases removed from V and 3 bases from J, the gap between germline ends came to 16 bases. Germline V gene sequence: CDR1 SGHRS, CDR2 YFSETQ. CDR3 region: CASSPGGTNKETQYF. The DNA of the CDR3 is TGCGCCAGCAGCCCTGGGGGCACAAATAAAGAGACCCAGTACTTC. Variable domain in full (rest from reference TRBV5-1 and TRBJ2-5): KAGVTQTPRYLIKTRGQQVTLSCSPISGHRSVSWYQQTPGQGLQFLFEYFSETQRNKGNFPGRFSGRQFSNSRSEMNVSTLELGDSALYLCASSPGGTNKETQYFGPGTRLLVL.

The rearrangement joins TRBV12-3 or TRBV12-4 to TRBJ1-5; 9 positions agree with TRBD1. The CDR3 length is 16 residues. The V and J ends lost 6 bases and 1 base, in that order; junction bases with no gene match: 7. CDR3 sequence: CASSKGTGLSNQPQHF. The CDR3 nucleotides read TGTGCCAGCAGCAAGGGGACAGGGTTAAGCAATCAGCCCCAGCATTTT.

Concerning this clonotype itself: The junction and the germline gene differ at one end; a read error may be behind it. CDR3 DNA: TGTGCCAGCAGCTTAGCGCCCGACAGAATAAGCACAGACACGCAGTATTTT. Residues: CASSLAPDRISTDTQYF. V usage is TRBV11-1 and J usage is TRBJ2-3; D perhaps matches TRBD1 (5 bases). The germline gives CDR1 SGHAT, CDR2 FQDESV (reference sequence). The CDR3 extends over 17 amino acids.

The chain couples TRBV28 to TRBJ2-5; TRBD1 matches 11 bases. The trim removed 8 bases at V and 5 bases at J, leaving 7 bases unmatched. This CDR3 spans 14 amino acids. Germline V CDR1 and CDR2: MDHEN, SYDVKM. CDR3 sequence: CASDRTGGWETQYF. Written as DNA, the CDR3 is TGTGCCAGCGACCGGACAGGGGGCTGGGAGACCCAGTACTTC.

Comment on this clonotype: At one end, the junction sequence differs from germline, possibly due to a read error. This sequence joins TRBV29-1 and TRBJ2-7; D uncertain. CDR1 and CDR2 (germline): SQVTM, ANQGSEA. This CDR3 has 12 residues. The CDR3 region is CSVESSSYEKYF. As DNA, the CDR3 is TGCAGCGTTGAATCCAGCTCCTACGAGAAGTACTTC.

The chain couples TRBV11-3 to TRBJ2-1; TRBD2 agrees at 9 bases. Trimming removed 7 bases from V and 3 bases from J; junction bases left unmatched: 10. Germline V gives CDR1 SGHNT, CDR2 YENEEA. This CDR3 is built from 16 residues. The CDR3 DNA is TGTGCCAGCACGGCCGGCCTAGCGGGGATCTACAATGAGCAGTTCTTC. This translates into CASTAGLAGIYNEQFF.

The rearrangement joins TRBV20-1 to TRBJ2-7, with TRBD2 identical over 11 bases. The DNA matches TRBJ2-5 better at its end, which makes the J call doubtful. From germline, CDR1 is DFQATT and CDR2 SNEGSKA (reference sequence). The CDR3 contains 13 residues. The CDR3 DNA reads TGCAGTGCTAGAATAGCGGGGGGGCTGACCCAGTACTTC. The encoded protein is CSARIAGGLTQYF.

The chain recombines TRBV12-3 or TRBV12-4 with TRBJ1-4; unclear D gene. Trimming cost V 6 bases and J 7 bases, with 18 bases left between them. The CDR3 is 15 amino acids. The CDR3 loop is CASRRSDLLGEKLFF. CDR3 nucleotide sequence: TGTGCCAGCAGACGGTCAGATCTTCTCGGTGAAAAACTGTTTTTT.

The V call is TRBV7-2, the J call TRBJ1-6; no reliable D call. Between the trimmed V and J ends, which lost 5 bases and 6 bases, there was a span of 17 bases. The germline V gene has CDR1 SGHTA and CDR2 FQGNSA. The CDR3 length is 16 residues. Here the CDR3 DNA reads TGTGCCAGCAGCCCCAGGAGTCGCAGCCTTAATTCACCCCTCCACTTT. Translation: CASSPRSRSLNSPLHF.